Listed below are T cell receptor beta chains from one sample, sequenced in a study of blood T cell repertoires in COVID-19. Assay used: immunoSEQ multiplex PCR; TCRdb lists only in-frame clones, some missing. The sample consists of around 260,000 clones, roughly 88% of them appearing once. Sequenced sample: peripheral blood. These receptors were obtained from a young woman with active or convalescent COVID-19. CDR3s include the opening cysteine and the closing phenylalanine or tryptophan. A D gene is named only where the DNA matches it firmly. Rows give clone size only sometimes, using once, few, many, or a class for an expanded clone.

clone size	D gene	V gene	J gene	CDR3 DNA	CDR3 protein
once	TRBD1	TRBV7-9	TRBJ1-2	TGTGCCAGCAGCCCCCAGGGGGCGCGTGGAGGATATGGCTACACCTTC	CASSPQGARGGYGYTF
NA	TRBD2	TRBV18	TRBJ2-7	TGTGCCAGCTCACTCAAGCCTGGGACTAGCGGTACCTACGAGCAGTACTTC	CASSLKPGTSGTYEQYF
NA	TRBD1	TRBV6-6	TRBJ1-3	TGTGCCTCTCAAGGACAGGGCTTCTCTGGAAACACCATATATTTT	CASQGQGFSGNTIYF
NA	NA	TRBV6-6	TRBJ1-5	TGTGCCAGCAGCCCAGGACAGAAAAATCAGCCCCAGCATTTT	CASSPGQKNQPQHF
NA	TRBD1	TRBV5-1	TRBJ2-5	TGCGCCAGCAGAAGGGACAGGGGGCCACGAGAGACCCAGTACTTC	CASRRDRGPRETQYF
NA	TRBD1	TRBV4-3	TRBJ2-1	TGCGCCAGCAGCCAAGCGGCCGGACAGGGGGTTGAGCAGTTCTTC	CASSQAAGQGVEQFF
NA	NA	TRBV18	TRBJ1-1	TGTGCCAGCTCACCACCTGACAGCTCTGAAGCTTTCTTT	CASSPPDSSEAFF
NA	NA	TRBV7-9	TRBJ1-5	TGTGCTAGCAGCTTATATGAGGGCGGGACTAGCAATCAGCCCCAGCATTTT	CASSLYEGGTSNQPQHF
few	NA	TRBV18	TRBJ1-1	TGTGCCAGCTCACCCGACCCCCAGGGAGGAGCTTTCTTT	CASSPDPQGGAFF
NA	TRBD2	TRBV7-9	TRBJ2-7	TGTGCCAGCAGCTTCGGTAACCTAGCGGGGGGCGACGAGCAGTACTTC	CASSFGNLAGGDEQYF
once	NA	TRBV15	TRBJ1-3	TGTGCCACCAGCAGAGATCTCGGAGTTCTCTCTGGAAACACCATATATTTT	CATSRDLGVLSGNTIYF
once	NA	TRBV28	TRBJ1-1	TGTGCCAGCAGTTTCCCTTACAGGGAGCGAAACACTGAAGCTTTCTTT	CASSFPYRERNTEAFF
few	TRBD2	TRBV6-2/TRBV6-3	TRBJ2-6	TGTGCCCGCAGTTTTCGGGGGGGGGCCGGGGCCAACGTCCTGACTTTC	CARSFRGGAGANVLTF
NA	NA	TRBV9	TRBJ2-1	TGTGCCAGCAGCGTAGCTCAGGAGGGCGGGCAGTTCTTC	CASSVAQEGGQFF
few	NA	TRBV19	TRBJ1-4	TGTGCCAGTAGTATCCAGATCACTAATGAAAAACTGTTTTTT	CASSIQITNEKLFF
few	TRBD1	TRBV5-1	TRBJ2-2	TGCGCCAGCAGCTTGAGAACAGGGGGTGACACCGGGGAGCTGTTTTTT	CASSLRTGGDTGELFF